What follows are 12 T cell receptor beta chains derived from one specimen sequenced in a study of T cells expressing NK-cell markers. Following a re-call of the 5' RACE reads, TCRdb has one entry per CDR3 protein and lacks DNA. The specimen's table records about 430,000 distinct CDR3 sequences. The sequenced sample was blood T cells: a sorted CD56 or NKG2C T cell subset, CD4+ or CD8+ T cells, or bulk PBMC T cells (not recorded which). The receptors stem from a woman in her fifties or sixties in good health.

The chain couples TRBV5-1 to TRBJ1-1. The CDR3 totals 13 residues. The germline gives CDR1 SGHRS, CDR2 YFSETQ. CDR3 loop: CASRDGENTEAFF.

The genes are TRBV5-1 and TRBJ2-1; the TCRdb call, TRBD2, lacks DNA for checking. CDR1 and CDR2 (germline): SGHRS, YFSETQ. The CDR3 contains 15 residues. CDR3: CASSLVGPSYNEQFF.

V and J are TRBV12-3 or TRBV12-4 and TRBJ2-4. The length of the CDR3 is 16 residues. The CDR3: CASSLAGGLAKNIQYF.

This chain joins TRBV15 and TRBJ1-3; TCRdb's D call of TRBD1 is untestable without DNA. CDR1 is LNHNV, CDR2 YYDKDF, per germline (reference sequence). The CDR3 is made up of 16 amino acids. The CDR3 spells CATSRGLRGAGNTIYF. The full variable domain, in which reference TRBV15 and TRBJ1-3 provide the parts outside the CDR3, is DAMVIQNPRYQVTQFGKPVTLSCSQTLNHNVMYWYQQKSSQAPKLLFHYYDKDFNNEADTPDNFQSRRPNTSFCFLDIRSPGLGDTAMYLCATSRGLRGAGNTIYFGEGSWLTVV.

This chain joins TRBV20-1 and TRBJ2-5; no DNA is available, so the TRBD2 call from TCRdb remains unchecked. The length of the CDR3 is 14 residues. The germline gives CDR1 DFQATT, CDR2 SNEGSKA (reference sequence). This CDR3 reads CSARLGLAQETQYF.

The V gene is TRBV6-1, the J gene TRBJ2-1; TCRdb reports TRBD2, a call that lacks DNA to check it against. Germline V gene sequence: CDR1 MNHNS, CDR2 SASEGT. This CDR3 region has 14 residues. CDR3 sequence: CASHTSGVYNEQFF.

CDR3 protein: CASSANIQETQYF. This chain connects TRBV2 to TRBJ2-5. The CDR3 covers 13 residues. CDR1 is SNHLY, CDR2 FYNNEI, per germline.

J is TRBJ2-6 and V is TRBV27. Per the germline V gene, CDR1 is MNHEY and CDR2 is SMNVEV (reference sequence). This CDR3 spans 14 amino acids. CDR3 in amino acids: CASKLSSGANVLTF.

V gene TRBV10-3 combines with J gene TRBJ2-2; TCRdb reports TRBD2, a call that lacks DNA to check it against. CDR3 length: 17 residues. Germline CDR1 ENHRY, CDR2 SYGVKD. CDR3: CAISGTSQPRNTGELFF.

The CDR3: CASSFNLAGGEEQYF. The chain combines TRBV5-1 with TRBJ2-7; as DNA is missing, the TRBD2 call by TCRdb cannot be tested. Germline assignment: CDR1 SGHRS and CDR2 YFSETQ. CDR3 length: 15 residues.

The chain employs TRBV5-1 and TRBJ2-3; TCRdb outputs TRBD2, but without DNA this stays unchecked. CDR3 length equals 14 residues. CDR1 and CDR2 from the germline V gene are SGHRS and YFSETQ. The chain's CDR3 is CASSLELAGDTQYF.

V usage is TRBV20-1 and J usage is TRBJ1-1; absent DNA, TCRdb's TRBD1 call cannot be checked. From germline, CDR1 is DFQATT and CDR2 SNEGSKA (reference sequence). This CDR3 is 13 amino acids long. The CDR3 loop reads CSARPDRETEAFF.